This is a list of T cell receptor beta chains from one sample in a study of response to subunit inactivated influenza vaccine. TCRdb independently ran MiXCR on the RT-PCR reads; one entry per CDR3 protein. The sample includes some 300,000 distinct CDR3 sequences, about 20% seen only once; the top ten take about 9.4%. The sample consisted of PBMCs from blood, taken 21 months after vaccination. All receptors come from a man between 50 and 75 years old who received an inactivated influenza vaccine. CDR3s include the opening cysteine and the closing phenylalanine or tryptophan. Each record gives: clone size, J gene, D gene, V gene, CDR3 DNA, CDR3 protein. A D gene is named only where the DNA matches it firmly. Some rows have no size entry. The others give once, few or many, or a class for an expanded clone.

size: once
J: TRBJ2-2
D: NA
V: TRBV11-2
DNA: TGTGCCAGCAGCTTAGGTGGGGGGAACACCGGGGAGCTGTTTTTT
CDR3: CASSLGGGNTGELFF

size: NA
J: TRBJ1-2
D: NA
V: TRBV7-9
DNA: TGTGCCAGCAGCTTAGCGGCTTGGGTTGGCTACACCTTC
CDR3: CASSLAAWVGYTF

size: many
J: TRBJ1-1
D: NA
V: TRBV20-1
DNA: TGCAGTGCTACCTCACAGGGACCCGTGGCTTTCTTT
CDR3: CSATSQGPVAFF

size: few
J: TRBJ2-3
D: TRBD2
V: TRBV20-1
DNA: TGCAGTGCTAGTCGCACCTCTAGCGGGAGCACAGATACGCAGTATTTT
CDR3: CSASRTSSGSTDTQYF

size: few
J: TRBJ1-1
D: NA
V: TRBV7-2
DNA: TGTGCCAGCAGCCTCAGACAGGCTAGGTACACTGAAGCTTTCTTT
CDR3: CASSLRQARYTEAFF

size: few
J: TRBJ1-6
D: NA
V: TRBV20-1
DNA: TGCAGTGGAGGACAGAAATATAATTCACCCCTCCACTTT
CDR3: CSGGQKYNSPLHF

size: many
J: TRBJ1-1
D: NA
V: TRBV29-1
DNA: TGCAGCGCGAGCGGCCAGATGAACACTGAAGCTTTCTTT
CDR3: CSASGQMNTEAFF

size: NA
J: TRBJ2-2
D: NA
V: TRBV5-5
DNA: TGTGCCAGCAGCTTACAGTACACCGGGGAGCTGTTTTTT
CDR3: CASSLQYTGELFF

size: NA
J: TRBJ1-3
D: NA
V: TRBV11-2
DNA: TGTGCCAGCAGCTTAATCGGAGGCGGTACACCTGGAAACACCATATATTTT
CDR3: CASSLIGGGTPGNTIYF

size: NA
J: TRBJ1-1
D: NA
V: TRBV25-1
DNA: TGTGCCAGCAGTTGGGGCATCAACACTGAAGCTTTCTTT
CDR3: CASSWGINTEAFF

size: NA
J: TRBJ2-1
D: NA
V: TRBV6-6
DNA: TGTGCCAGCAGTTACTCGCAGGCTAATGAGCAGTTCTTC
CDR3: CASSYSQANEQFF

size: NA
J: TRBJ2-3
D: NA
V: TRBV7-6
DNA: TGTGCCAGCAGCCCATCGACAGCCGCCAGAGATACGCAGTATTTT
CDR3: CASSPSTAARDTQYF

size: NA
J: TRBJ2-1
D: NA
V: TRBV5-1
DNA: TGCGCCAGCAGCTTGGAACCCCCGGCGGACTCCTACAATGAGCAGTTCTTC
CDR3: CASSLEPPADSYNEQFF

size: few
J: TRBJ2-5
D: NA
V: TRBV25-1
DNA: TGTGCCAGCAGTGAATATGAAAGGACCCAGTACTTC
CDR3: CASSEYERTQYF

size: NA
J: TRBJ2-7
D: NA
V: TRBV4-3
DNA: TGCGCCAGCAGCCAAGATCTTGTGCAGGGTTTCAACGAGCAGTACTTC
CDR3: CASSQDLVQGFNEQYF

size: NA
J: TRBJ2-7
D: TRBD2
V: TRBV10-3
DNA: TGTGCCACCACCAACACAATAGCGGGAGGCCACTCCTACGAGCAGTACTTC
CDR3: CATTNTIAGGHSYEQYF

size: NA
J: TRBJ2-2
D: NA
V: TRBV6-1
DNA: TGTGCCAGCAGATTGGACAGCGCGAACACCGGGGAGCTGTTTTTT
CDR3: CASRLDSANTGELFF

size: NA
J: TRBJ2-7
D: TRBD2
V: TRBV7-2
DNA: TGTGCCAGCAGGCTAGCGGGGGATAACGAGCAGTACTTC
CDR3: CASRLAGDNEQYF

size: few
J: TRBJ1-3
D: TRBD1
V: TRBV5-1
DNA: TGCGCCAGCAGCTTGGCGGGACAGAACTCTGGAAACACCATATATTTT
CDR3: CASSLAGQNSGNTIYF

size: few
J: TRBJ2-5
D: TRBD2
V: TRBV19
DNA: TGTGCCAGTGCCTCGGGACTACATCGCCAAGAGACCCAGTACTTC
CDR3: CASASGLHRQETQYF

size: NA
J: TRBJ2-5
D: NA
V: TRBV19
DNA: TGTGCCATATCACAGGGTTGGCAAGAGACCCAGTACTTC
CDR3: CAISQGWQETQYF

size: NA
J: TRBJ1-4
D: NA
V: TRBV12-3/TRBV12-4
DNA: TGTGCCAGCACCTCTCGGACAAACGAAAAACTGTTTTTT
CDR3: CASTSRTNEKLFF

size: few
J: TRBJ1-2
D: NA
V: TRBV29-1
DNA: TGCAGCGTGATGGGCAGGGAGTATGGCTACACCTTC
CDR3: CSVMGREYGYTF

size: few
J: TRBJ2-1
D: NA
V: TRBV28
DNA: TGTGCCAGCAGCCTCACAATAGGACAGAACAATGAGCAGTTCTTC
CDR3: CASSLTIGQNNEQFF

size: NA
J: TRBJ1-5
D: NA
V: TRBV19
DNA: TGTGCCAGTAGTAGGCCCAGGGGCGCAGATCAGCCCCAGCATTTT
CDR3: CASSRPRGADQPQHF

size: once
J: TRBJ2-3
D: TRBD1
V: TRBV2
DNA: TGTGCCAGCAGGGACAGGGGGCGAGGAGATACGCAGTATTTT
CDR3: CASRDRGRGDTQYF

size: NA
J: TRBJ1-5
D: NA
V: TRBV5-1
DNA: TGCGCCAGCAGCTTGGAGCCAGCTCAGCCCCAGCATTTT
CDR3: CASSLEPAQPQHF

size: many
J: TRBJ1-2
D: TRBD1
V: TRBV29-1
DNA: TGCAGCGTTTTTACCGGGACAGGGCACTATGGCTACACCTTC
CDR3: CSVFTGTGHYGYTF